This TCR beta chain is from a study of T cell repertoires in cytomegalovirus infection. Looking at the study overall: A matching HLA type, together with CMV infection, was signaled by public TCR beta signatures.

TCRdb ran MiXCR on the reads and lists one entry per CDR3 protein. The data contain over 300,000 distinct CDR3 sequences, 8% to 9.5% of them singletons. About this clonotype itself: What it binds is not known.

The CDR3 consists of 15 residues. Deletions cut 5 bases from V and 4 bases from J, with 17 bases between. The germline V gene has CDR1 MNHNS and CDR2 SASEGT. Study conclusions and caveats: Clonotypes of TCR beta that were HLA-C-restricted and CMV-specific dominated the ex vivo response. Identification of carriers of CMV plus the relevant HLA was achieved through cumulative public TCR beta family frequency.

V and J are TRBV6-1 and TRBJ1-1; a possible D gene is TRBD1 (6 bases). Sequenced material: PBMCs. The receptor's source is a human donor in good health (CMV status not recorded). Some clones in this sample may be carry-over from other donors' samples. The CDR3 here is CASSPQGMGSTEAFF. Written as DNA, the CDR3 is TGTGCCAGCAGTCCGCAGGGGATGGGGAGCACTGAAGCTTTCTTT.